This TCR beta chain is drawn from a study of T-cell memory formation after mild COVID-19. Study-level points and caveats: Within pre-infection memory, some responding clones were found, suggesting cross-reactive memory joined. Chiefly within CM and EM were the contracting CD4+ clones; CD8+ ones were within EMRA.

Germline V lookup: CDR1 LGHDT, CDR2 YNNKEL (reference sequence). Trimming removed 1 base at V and 2 bases at J, with 8 bases between. CDR3 length: 14 amino acids. This clonotype was detected a few times. The target antigen is unknown. The 5'RACE method, run with constant-segment primers, produced TCR alpha and TCR beta cDNA libraries (carrying sample barcodes and UMIs). TCRdb used MiXCR to reprocess the 5' RACE reads, holding one entry per CDR3 protein. The table has roughly 300,000 distinct CDR3 sequences, around 15% seen once. This clonotype originated in a man in his late teens or twenties who had mild COVID-19 (a few samples of this study predate the infection). Cell type and time point are not known. The chain employs TRBV3-1 and TRBJ1-2; D uncertain. Sequencing was performed on PBMCs or a T cell subset sorted from them (not recorded which). CDR3 amino acids: CASSQAVGNYGYTF. In DNA form, the CDR3 reads TGTGCCAGCAGCCAAGCGGTGGGAAACTATGGCTACACCTTC. Complete variable domain (other parts from reference TRBV3-1 and TRBJ1-2): DTAVSQTPKYLVTQMGNDKSIKCEQNLGHDTMYWYKQDSKKFLKIMFSYNNKELIINETVPNRFSPKSPDKAHLNLHINSLELGDSAVYFCASSQAVGNYGYTFGSGTRLTVV.